This TCR beta chain comes out of a study of T cells in Graves' hyperthyroidism and ophthalmopathy. The investigators amplified TCR beta CDR3 regions from RNA transcripts. HTBI primers were employed in a first-round RT-PCR of the TCR CDR3. TCRdb recomputed calls from the multiplex PCR reads with MiXCR, one row per CDR3 protein. The repertoire holds about 710,000 distinct CDR3 sequences, with over 15% as singletons. The table lists this clonotype with many counts. The V end lost 8 bases, the J end lost 4 bases, and 13 bases lay between the germline ends. CDR1 and CDR2 (germline): SGHVS, FQNEAQ. CDR3 length equals 13 residues.

The receptor's source is a man aged 18-30 years with Graves' hyperthyroidism. The sample was blood. The genes are TRBV7-8 and TRBJ2-3; D perhaps matches TRBD1 (6 bases). CDR3 residues: CASALQGPDTQYF. The CDR3 nucleotides are TGTGCCAGCGCCTTACAGGGCCCAGATACGCAGTATTTT.